The sequence of this T cell receptor (beta chain) was determined in a study of shared clonotypes between healthy human individuals. The V segment lost 5 bases and the J segment 8 bases; nucleotides outside the gene matches: 2. Germline CDR1 is SEHNR and CDR2 is FQNEAQ (reference sequence). This CDR3 region has 13 residues. This table comes from immunoSEQ multiplex PCR, and its TCRdb copy is limited to in-frame clones, with some not included. The table lists roughly 480,000 clones, 79% of them singletons. Specimen: PBMCs. This sequence joins TRBV7-9 and TRBJ1-6, with 8 nucleotides matching TRBD1. The TCR comes from a woman aged 40 to 50 in good health. Some clones in this sample may be carry-over from other donors' samples. CDR3 sequence reads: CASSGQGDSPLHF. CDR3 nucleotide sequence: TGTGCCAGCAGCGGACAGGGTGATTCACCCCTCCACTTT.